The subject of this entry is one T cell receptor (beta chain). The antigen is unknown. The data belong to a study of CD8 T cells in ankylosing spondylitis. Whole-study results and caveats: Some motif variants were previously reported in reactive arthritis synovial fluid and blood.

TCRdb ran MiXCR on the 5' RACE reads and lists one entry per CDR3 protein. This repertoire shows roughly 200,000 distinct CDR3 sequences, roughly 13% found once; its top ten account for 16%. Germline V CDR1 and CDR2: LGHDT, YNNKEL (reference sequence). The CDR3 covers 15 residues. The V segment lost 3 bases and the J segment 5 bases; nucleotides outside the gene matches: 5. Sequencing was carried out using blood, either unsorted or a sorted T cell fraction (not recorded which). The sequence came from a male donor with ankylosing spondylitis or in good health (not recorded which). This chain joins TRBV3-1 and TRBJ2-1; 9 bases are shared with TRBD2. CDR3 protein: CASSHETSGHNEQFF. As DNA, the CDR3 is TGTGCCAGCAGCCACGAGACTAGCGGCCACAATGAGCAGTTCTTC.